The 23 T cell receptor beta chains in this list originate from one sample, sequenced in a study of blood T cell repertoires in COVID-19. The data were produced by immunoSEQ multiplex PCR, yet TCRdb's version contains in-frame clones alone and is incomplete. The table lists about 300,000 clones, 70% to 90% of them singletons. Sequencing was performed on peripheral blood. The receptor source for this set is a woman younger than 45 with COVID-19, enrolled during active disease.

The V gene is TRBV7-2, the J gene TRBJ2-3, with 8 bases identical to TRBD2. The V gene's germline CDR1 is SGHTA and CDR2 FQGNSA. V trimming: 3 bases; J trimming: 4 bases; junction bases outside the gene matches: 3. The CDR3 is 14 amino acids. The CDR3 coding sequence is TGTGCCAGCAGCTTCGCGGGGGGCGCAGATACGCAGTATTTT. Residues: CASSFAGGADTQYF.

In its sample, this clone was seen once. Other DNA sequences in the same sample also yield this CDR3. V usage is TRBV3-1 (or the pseudogene TRBV3-2) and J usage is TRBJ1-1, with D perhaps matching TRBD1 (5 bases). The CDR3 has 14 amino acids. V was trimmed by 1 base and J by 2 bases, leaving 8 bases between them. In germline, CDR1 is LGHDT, CDR2 YNNKEL (reference sequence). The CDR3 loop reads CASSQGQGNTEAFF. The DNA for the CDR3 is TGTGCCAGCAGCCAAGGGCAGGGAAACACTGAAGCTTTCTTT.

The rearrangement joins TRBV19 to TRBJ2-1; 8 positions match TRBD2. The V gene's germline CDR1 is LNHDA and CDR2 SQIVND (reference sequence). Germline trimming cut 3 bases from V and 8 bases from J; bases unmatched to any gene: 12. CDR3 length equals 16 residues. CDR3 region: CASSILLGLGLDEQFF. DNA for the CDR3: TGTGCCAGTAGTATTCTTTTGGGACTAGGGCTGGATGAGCAGTTCTTC.

The gene calls are TRBV2 and TRBJ1-4, with D tentatively TRBD1 (5 bases). The CDR3 is 14 residues long. Germline V gene sequence: CDR1 SNHLY, CDR2 FYNNEI. V lost 1 base, J lost 8 bases, and 11 bases lay in between. CDR3 residues: CASSEVGRREKLFF. The CDR3 DNA sequence: TGTGCCAGCAGTGAAGTGGGGCGCCGGGAAAAACTGTTTTTT.

This clone was recorded only once. The chain employs TRBV2 and TRBJ1-2; unclear D gene. This CDR3 has 14 amino acids. CDR1 SNHLY and CDR2 FYNNEI come from the germline V gene. CDR3 in amino acids: CATSGEGANYGYTF. Here the CDR3 DNA reads TGTGCTACCAGTGGGGAGGGAGCTAACTATGGCTACACCTTC.

CDR3 amino acids: CASRGLDTEQYF. In DNA, the CDR3 is TGTGCCAGCAGGGGACTAGATACCGAGCAGTACTTC. The V call is TRBV11-1, the J call TRBJ2-7, with 8 bases that match TRBD2. Germline CDR1 reads SGHAT; CDR2 reads FQDESV (reference sequence). The CDR3 has 12 amino acids. Trimming cost V 6 bases and J 6 bases; bases outside gene matches: 4.

A few counts support this clone. The chain combines TRBV2 with TRBJ1-5; no firm D call. The CDR3 spans 14 residues. Trimming took off 6 bases at V and 1 base at J, with 10 bases between the two ends. Per the germline V gene, CDR1 is SNHLY and CDR2 is FYNNEI. The CDR3 sequence is CASSDGGSNQPQHF. The CDR3 DNA reads as TGTGCCAGCAGCGATGGAGGGAGCAATCAGCCCCAGCATTTT.

CDR3 residues: CASSFLYTIYF. DNA of the CDR3: TGTGCCAGCAGTTTCCTATACACCATATATTTT. The J gene is TRBJ1-3, the V gene TRBV28, with D unresolved. The CDR3 is 11 residues long. Looked up from germline, CDR1 is MDHEN and CDR2 is SYDVKM. Trimming pared 3 bases from V and 8 bases from J, leaving 5 bases between.

This clone came up a few times. This chain connects TRBV3-1 (or the pseudogene TRBV3-2) to TRBJ1-4, with 7 bases identical to TRBD1. V shed 4 bases and J 7 bases; nucleotides not matched to a gene: 6. The germline V gene encodes CDR1 LGHDT and CDR2 YNNKEL (reference sequence). The CDR3 length is 14 residues. The CDR3 bases are TGTGCCAGCAGCCGGAGACAGGGTTTTGAAAAACTGTTTTTT. Amino acid sequence: CASSRRQGFEKLFF.

This clone showed up just once. This sequence joins TRBV4-3 and TRBJ1-4; 11 nucleotides agree with TRBD1. CDR3 length equals 14 residues. V shed 4 bases, J shed 8 bases, and the junction held 3 bases outside the gene matches. Germline V gene sequence: CDR1 LGHNA, CDR2 YSLEER. The CDR3 loop reads CASSPDRGREKLFF. For the CDR3, the DNA is TGCGCCAGCAGCCCGGACAGGGGGCGGGAAAAACTGTTTTTT.

This clone was recorded once. V and J are TRBV6-6 and TRBJ1-4; 10 nucleotides match TRBD1. The CDR3 consists of 15 residues. CDR1 is MNHNY, CDR2 SVGAGI, per germline (reference sequence). V lost 0 bases, J lost 5 bases, and 0 bases stayed unmatched. CDR3 bases: TGTGCCAGCAGTTACTCGACAGGGGGCAATGAAAAACTGTTTTTT. Its protein product is CASSYSTGGNEKLFF.

This chain joins TRBV5-6 and TRBJ2-3, with no clear D. In germline, CDR1 is SGHDT, CDR2 YYEEEE. With 1 base removed from V and 6 bases from J, the gap between germline ends came to 3 bases. CDR3 size: 11 residues. CDR3 coding DNA: TGTGCCAGCAGCTTGTCTGATACGCAGTATTTT. Its translation: CASSLSDTQYF.

The genes are TRBV30 and TRBJ1-1, with TRBD1 identical over 9 bases. J was trimmed by 10 bases and V by 2 bases; bases with no gene match: 5. This CDR3 spans 12 amino acids. Germline CDR1 is GTSNPN and CDR2 is SVGIG (reference sequence). The CDR3 nucleotides are TGTGCCTGGAGTCCGGGACAGGGAGTAGCTTTCTTT. It encodes CAWSPGQGVAFF.

V is TRBV6-5 and J is TRBJ1-6; a possible D gene is TRBD1 (6 bases). CDR1 is MNHEY, CDR2 SVGAGI, per germline. The CDR3 spans 14 residues. V was clipped by 5 bases and J by 5 bases, with 10 bases between them. The CDR3 DNA is TGTGCCAGCAGTCCGGACAGCAATAATTCACCCCTCCACTTT. It yields the protein CASSPDSNNSPLHF.

The chain is built from TRBV5-6 and TRBJ2-1, with TRBD2 identical over 9 bases. The germline V gene has CDR1 SGHDT and CDR2 YYEEEE. The CDR3 runs 15 residues. V lost 4 bases to trimming and J lost 7 bases; unmatched junction nucleotides: 9. As DNA, the CDR3 is TGTGCCAGCAGCCTAGTAGCGGGGGTAAGAAATGAGCAGTTCTTC. Amino acids: CASSLVAGVRNEQFF. The whole variable domain, remainder taken from reference TRBV5-6 and TRBJ2-1, is DAGVTQSPTHLIKTRGQQVTLRCSPKSGHDTVSWYQQALGQGPQFIFQYYEEEERQRGNFPDRFSGHQFPNYSSELNVNALLLGDSALYLCASSLVAGVRNEQFFGPGTRLTVL.

This clone was recorded at least ten times. The CDR3 bases are TGTGCCACCAGACTATTCACAGATACGCAGTATTTT. Protein sequence: CATRLFTDTQYF. The V gene is TRBV2, the J gene TRBJ2-3; TRBD2 might be the D (5 bases). This CDR3 is built from 12 residues. V was trimmed by 10 bases and J by 2 bases, leaving 10 bases between them. Germline loops: CDR1 SNHLY, CDR2 FYNNEI.

The chain joins TRBV18 to TRBJ1-3; 7 bases agree with TRBD1. CDR1 is KGHSH and CDR2 is LQKENI in the germline V gene. This CDR3 spans 22 amino acids. V lost 0 bases, J lost 0 bases, and 20 bases stayed unmatched. This CDR3 is CASSPPNANWRGQEDSGNTIYF. For the CDR3, the DNA is TGTGCCAGCTCACCACCAAATGCAAATTGGAGGGGGCAGGAGGACTCTGGAAACACCATATATTTT.

This clone was recorded only once. V gene TRBV6-1 combines with J gene TRBJ1-2; D is unclear. The ends were cut back, 3 bases at V and 0 bases at J, with 8 bases in the middle. In germline, CDR1 is MNHNS, CDR2 SASEGT. The length of the CDR3 is 14 residues. This CDR3 is CASSDLTANYGYTF. The CDR3 DNA is TGTGCCAGCAGTGATTTAACAGCTAACTATGGCTACACCTTC.

This chain connects TRBV15 to TRBJ1-2, with a weak D call TRBD1 (6 bases). The CDR3 length is 16 residues. CDR1 and CDR2 from the germline V gene are LNHNV and YYDKDF (reference sequence). V was trimmed by 4 bases and J by 5 bases, leaving 20 bases between them. The CDR3 nucleotides read TGTGCCACCAGCAAGGACAGCTCAGACAGCTCATATGGCTACACCTTC. Its translation: CATSKDSSDSSYGYTF.

The J gene is TRBJ2-1, the V gene TRBV27; 7 nucleotides line up with TRBD1. With V trimmed by 8 bases and J by 3 bases, 10 bases remained unmatched. CDR1 and CDR2 from the germline V gene are MNHEY and SMNVEV (reference sequence). This CDR3 has 15 residues. DNA of the CDR3: TGTGCCAGCCGGCACAGGGGTGGGGGCTACAATGAGCAGTTCTTC. It yields the protein CASRHRGGGYNEQFF.

About this clone itself: One end of the junction varies from germline; a read error may be responsible. Other DNA sequences in this sample translate to the same CDR3. This rearrangement joins TRBV24-1 to TRBJ1-5; 7 bases agree with TRBD1. The CDR3 has 13 amino acids. Germline V gene lookup returns CDR1 KGHDR and CDR2 SFDVKD. The CDR3 reads CATSDRGNQPQHF. The CDR3 DNA reads TGTGCCACTAGTGACAGGGGCAATCAGCCCCAGCATTTT.

This chain connects TRBV6-5 to TRBJ1-3; 10 bases match TRBD1. The V segment lost 11 bases and the J segment 0 bases; nucleotides outside the gene matches: 4. The CDR3 is made up of 14 amino acids. Germline CDR1 MNHEY, CDR2 SVGAGI. The CDR3 sequence: CAGRDRGSGNTIYF. As DNA, the CDR3 is TGTGCCGGCCGGGACAGGGGCTCTGGAAACACCATATATTTT.

The chain combines TRBV28 with TRBJ1-6; perhaps TRBD1 as D (5 bases). This CDR3 spans 10 amino acids. Germline assignment: CDR1 MDHEN and CDR2 SYDVKM. V was clipped by 10 bases and J by 9 bases, with 7 bases between them. CDR3 region: CATGGSPLHF. The CDR3 DNA follows: TGTGCCACCGGGGGTTCACCCCTCCACTTT. The whole variable domain, filled in from reference TRBV28 and TRBJ1-6, reads DVKVTQSSRYLVKRTGEKVFLECVQDMDHENMFWYRQDPGLGLRLIYFSYDVKMKEKGDIPEGYSVSREKKERFSLILESASTNQTSMYLCATGGSPLHFGNGTRLTVT.